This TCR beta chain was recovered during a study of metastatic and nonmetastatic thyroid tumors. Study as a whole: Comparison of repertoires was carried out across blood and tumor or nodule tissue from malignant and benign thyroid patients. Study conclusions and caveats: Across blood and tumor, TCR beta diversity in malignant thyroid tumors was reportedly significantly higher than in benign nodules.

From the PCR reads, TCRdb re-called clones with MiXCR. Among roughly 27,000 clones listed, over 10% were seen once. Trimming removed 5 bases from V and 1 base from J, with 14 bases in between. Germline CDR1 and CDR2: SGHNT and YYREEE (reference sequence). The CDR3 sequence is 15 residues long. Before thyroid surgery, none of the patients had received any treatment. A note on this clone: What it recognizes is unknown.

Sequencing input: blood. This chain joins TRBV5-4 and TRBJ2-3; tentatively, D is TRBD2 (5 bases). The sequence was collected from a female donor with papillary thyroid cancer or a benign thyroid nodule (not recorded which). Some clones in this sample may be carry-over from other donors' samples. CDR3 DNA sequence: TGTGCCAGCAGTTTACCGACCGGGGGCACAGATACGCAGTATTTT. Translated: CASSLPTGGTDTQYF.